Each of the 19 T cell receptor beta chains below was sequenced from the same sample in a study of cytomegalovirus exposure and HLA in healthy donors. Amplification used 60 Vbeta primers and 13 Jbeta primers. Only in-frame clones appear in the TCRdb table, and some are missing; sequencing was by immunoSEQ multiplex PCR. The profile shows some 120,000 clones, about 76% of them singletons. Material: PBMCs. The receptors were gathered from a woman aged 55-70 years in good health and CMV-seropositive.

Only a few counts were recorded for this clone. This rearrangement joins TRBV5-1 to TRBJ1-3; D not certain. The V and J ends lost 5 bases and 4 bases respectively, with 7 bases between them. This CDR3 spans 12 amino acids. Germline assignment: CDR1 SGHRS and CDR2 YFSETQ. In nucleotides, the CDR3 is TGCGCCAGCAGTCAAGCCGGAAACACCATATATTTT. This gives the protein CASSQAGNTIYF. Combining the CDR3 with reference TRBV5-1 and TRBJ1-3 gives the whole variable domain KAGVTQTPRYLIKTRGQQVTLSCSPISGHRSVSWYQQTPGQGLQFLFEYFSETQRNKGNFPGRFSGRQFSNSRSEMNVSTLELGDSALYLCASSQAGNTIYFGEGSWLTVV.

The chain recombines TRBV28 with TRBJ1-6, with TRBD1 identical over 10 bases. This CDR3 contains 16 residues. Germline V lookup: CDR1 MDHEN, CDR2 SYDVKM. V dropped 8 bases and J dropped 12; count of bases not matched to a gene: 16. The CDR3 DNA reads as TGTGCCAGCTTCACGCTGAGCGGGACAGGGGCAAGACCCCTCCACTTT. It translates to CASFTLSGTGARPLHF.

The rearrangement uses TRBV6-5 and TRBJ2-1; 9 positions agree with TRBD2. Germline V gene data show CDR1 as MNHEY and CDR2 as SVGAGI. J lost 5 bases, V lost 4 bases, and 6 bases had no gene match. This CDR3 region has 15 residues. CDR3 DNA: TGTGCCAGCAGTTCCGCAGCGGGAGGCGACAATGAGCAGTTCTTC. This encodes CASSSAAGGDNEQFF.

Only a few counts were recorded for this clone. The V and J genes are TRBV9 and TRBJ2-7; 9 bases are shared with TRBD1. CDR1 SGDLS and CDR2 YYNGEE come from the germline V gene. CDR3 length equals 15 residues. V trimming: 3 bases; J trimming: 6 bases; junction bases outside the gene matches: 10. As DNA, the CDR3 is TGTGCCAGCAGCGGGGGCGGGACAGGGAAGGCCGAGCAGTACTTC. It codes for CASSGGGTGKAEQYF.

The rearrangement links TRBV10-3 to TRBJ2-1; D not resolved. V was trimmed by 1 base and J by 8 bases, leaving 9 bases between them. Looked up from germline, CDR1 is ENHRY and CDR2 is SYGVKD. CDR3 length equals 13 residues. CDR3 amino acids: CAISEYTADEQFF. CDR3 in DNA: TGTGCCATCAGTGAGTACACCGCCGATGAGCAGTTCTTC.

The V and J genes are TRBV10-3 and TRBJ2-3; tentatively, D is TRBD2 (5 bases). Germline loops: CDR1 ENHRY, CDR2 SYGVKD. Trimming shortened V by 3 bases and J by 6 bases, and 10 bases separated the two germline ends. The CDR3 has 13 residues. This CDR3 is CAISELVLDTQYF. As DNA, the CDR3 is TGTGCCATCAGTGAACTAGTGCTGGATACGCAGTATTTT.

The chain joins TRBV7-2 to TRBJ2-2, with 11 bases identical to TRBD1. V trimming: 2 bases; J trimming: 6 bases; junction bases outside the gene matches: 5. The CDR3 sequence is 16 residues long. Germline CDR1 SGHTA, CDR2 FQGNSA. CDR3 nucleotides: TGTGCCAGCAGCTTAATAGGGACAGGGGGGGCCGGGGAGCTGTTTTTT. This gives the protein CASSLIGTGGAGELFF.

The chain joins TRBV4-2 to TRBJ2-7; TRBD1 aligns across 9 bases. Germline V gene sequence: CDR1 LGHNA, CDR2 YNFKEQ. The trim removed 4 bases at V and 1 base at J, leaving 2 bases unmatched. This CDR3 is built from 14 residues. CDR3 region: CASSRTGDSYEQYF. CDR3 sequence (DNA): TGTGCCAGCAGCCGGACAGGGGATTCCTACGAGCAGTACTTC.

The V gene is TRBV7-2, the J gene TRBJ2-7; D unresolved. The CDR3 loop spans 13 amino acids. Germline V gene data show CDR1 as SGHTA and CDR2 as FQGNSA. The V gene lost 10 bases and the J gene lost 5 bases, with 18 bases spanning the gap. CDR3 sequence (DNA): TGTGCCACCTCCGGAGAAATAGTTGACGAGCAGTACTTC. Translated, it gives CATSGEIVDEQYF. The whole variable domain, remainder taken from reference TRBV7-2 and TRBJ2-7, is GAGVSQSPSNKVTEKGKDVELRCDPISGHTALYWYRQSLGQGLEFLIYFQGNSAPDKSGLPSDRFSAERTGGSVSTLTIQRTQQEDSAVYLCATSGEIVDEQYFGPGTRLTVT.

The CDR3 protein is CASSRADLDEKLFF. The CDR3 DNA follows: TGTGCCAGTAGCAGGGCGGATCTAGATGAAAAACTGTTTTTT. The rearrangement uses TRBV19 and TRBJ1-4; tentatively, D is TRBD1 (5 bases). This CDR3 region has 14 residues. Trimming left V 6 bases short and J 6 bases short, with 14 bases between. Germline V gives CDR1 LNHDA, CDR2 SQIVND (reference sequence).

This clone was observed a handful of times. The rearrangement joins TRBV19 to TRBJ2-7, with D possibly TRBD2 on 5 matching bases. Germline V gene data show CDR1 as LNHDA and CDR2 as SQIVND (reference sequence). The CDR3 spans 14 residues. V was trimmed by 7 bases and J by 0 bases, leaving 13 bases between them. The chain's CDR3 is CASTSRRSSYEQYF. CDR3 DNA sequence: TGTGCCAGTACCAGCAGGAGGAGCTCCTACGAGCAGTACTTC.

CDR3 in amino acids: CASSLGTSGRVNEQFF. The CDR3 bases are TGTGCCAGCAGCTTAGGGACTAGCGGGAGGGTCAATGAGCAGTTCTTC. This chain connects TRBV7-3 to TRBJ2-1, with 16 bases aligning to TRBD2. V trimming: 2 bases; J trimming: 6 bases; junction bases outside the gene matches: 1. Germline CDR1 reads SGHTA; CDR2 reads FQGTGA. The CDR3 is 16 amino acids.

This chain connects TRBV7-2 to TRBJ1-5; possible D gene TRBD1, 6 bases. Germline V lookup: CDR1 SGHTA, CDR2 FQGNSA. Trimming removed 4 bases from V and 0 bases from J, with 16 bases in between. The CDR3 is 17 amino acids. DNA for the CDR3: TGTGCCAGCAGCTCCCCCGGGGGGCGAAATAGCAATCAGCCCCAGCATTTT. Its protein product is CASSSPGGRNSNQPQHF. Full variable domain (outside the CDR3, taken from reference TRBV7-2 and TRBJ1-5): GAGVSQSPSNKVTEKGKDVELRCDPISGHTALYWYRQSLGQGLEFLIYFQGNSAPDKSGLPSDRFSAERTGGSVSTLTIQRTQQEDSAVYLCASSSPGGRNSNQPQHFGDGTRLSIL.

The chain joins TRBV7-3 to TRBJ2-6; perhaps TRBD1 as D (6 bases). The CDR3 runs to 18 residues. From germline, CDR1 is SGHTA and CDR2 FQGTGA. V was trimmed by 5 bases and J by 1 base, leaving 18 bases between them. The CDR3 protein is CASSENGPGVSGANVLTF. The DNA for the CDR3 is TGTGCCAGCAGCGAAAATGGGCCAGGGGTGTCTGGGGCCAACGTCCTGACTTTC.

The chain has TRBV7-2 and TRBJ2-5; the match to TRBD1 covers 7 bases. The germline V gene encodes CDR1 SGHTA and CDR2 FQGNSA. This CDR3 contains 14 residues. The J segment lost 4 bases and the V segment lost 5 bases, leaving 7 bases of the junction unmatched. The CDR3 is CASSTPTGTETQYF. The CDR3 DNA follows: TGTGCCAGCAGCACCCCGACAGGGACAGAGACCCAGTACTTC.

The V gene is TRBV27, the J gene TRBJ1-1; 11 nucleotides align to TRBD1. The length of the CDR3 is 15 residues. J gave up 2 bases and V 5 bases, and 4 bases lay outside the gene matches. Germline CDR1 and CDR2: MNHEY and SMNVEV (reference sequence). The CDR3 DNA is TGTGCCAGCAGTCCCTGGACAGGGGGCAACACTGAAGCTTTCTTT. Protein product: CASSPWTGGNTEAFF.

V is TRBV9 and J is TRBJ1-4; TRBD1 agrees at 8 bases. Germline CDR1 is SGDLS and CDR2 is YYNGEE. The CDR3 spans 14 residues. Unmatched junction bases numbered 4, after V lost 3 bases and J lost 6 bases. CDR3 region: CASSAGGVDEKLFF. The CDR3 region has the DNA TGTGCCAGCAGCGCAGGGGGCGTCGATGAAAAACTGTTTTTT.

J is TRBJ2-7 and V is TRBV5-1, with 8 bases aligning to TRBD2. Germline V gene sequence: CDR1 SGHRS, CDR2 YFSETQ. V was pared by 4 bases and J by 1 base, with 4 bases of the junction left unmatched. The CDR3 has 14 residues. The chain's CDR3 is CASSARGGSYEQYF. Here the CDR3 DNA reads TGCGCCAGCAGCGCCCGGGGGGGATCCTACGAGCAGTACTTC.

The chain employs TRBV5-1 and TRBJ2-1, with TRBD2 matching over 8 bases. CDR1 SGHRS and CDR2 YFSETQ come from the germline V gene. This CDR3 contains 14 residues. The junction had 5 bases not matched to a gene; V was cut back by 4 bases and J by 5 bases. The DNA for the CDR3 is TGCGCCAGCAGCAGAGAGGGACTAGACAATGAGCAGTTCTTC. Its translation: CASSREGLDNEQFF.